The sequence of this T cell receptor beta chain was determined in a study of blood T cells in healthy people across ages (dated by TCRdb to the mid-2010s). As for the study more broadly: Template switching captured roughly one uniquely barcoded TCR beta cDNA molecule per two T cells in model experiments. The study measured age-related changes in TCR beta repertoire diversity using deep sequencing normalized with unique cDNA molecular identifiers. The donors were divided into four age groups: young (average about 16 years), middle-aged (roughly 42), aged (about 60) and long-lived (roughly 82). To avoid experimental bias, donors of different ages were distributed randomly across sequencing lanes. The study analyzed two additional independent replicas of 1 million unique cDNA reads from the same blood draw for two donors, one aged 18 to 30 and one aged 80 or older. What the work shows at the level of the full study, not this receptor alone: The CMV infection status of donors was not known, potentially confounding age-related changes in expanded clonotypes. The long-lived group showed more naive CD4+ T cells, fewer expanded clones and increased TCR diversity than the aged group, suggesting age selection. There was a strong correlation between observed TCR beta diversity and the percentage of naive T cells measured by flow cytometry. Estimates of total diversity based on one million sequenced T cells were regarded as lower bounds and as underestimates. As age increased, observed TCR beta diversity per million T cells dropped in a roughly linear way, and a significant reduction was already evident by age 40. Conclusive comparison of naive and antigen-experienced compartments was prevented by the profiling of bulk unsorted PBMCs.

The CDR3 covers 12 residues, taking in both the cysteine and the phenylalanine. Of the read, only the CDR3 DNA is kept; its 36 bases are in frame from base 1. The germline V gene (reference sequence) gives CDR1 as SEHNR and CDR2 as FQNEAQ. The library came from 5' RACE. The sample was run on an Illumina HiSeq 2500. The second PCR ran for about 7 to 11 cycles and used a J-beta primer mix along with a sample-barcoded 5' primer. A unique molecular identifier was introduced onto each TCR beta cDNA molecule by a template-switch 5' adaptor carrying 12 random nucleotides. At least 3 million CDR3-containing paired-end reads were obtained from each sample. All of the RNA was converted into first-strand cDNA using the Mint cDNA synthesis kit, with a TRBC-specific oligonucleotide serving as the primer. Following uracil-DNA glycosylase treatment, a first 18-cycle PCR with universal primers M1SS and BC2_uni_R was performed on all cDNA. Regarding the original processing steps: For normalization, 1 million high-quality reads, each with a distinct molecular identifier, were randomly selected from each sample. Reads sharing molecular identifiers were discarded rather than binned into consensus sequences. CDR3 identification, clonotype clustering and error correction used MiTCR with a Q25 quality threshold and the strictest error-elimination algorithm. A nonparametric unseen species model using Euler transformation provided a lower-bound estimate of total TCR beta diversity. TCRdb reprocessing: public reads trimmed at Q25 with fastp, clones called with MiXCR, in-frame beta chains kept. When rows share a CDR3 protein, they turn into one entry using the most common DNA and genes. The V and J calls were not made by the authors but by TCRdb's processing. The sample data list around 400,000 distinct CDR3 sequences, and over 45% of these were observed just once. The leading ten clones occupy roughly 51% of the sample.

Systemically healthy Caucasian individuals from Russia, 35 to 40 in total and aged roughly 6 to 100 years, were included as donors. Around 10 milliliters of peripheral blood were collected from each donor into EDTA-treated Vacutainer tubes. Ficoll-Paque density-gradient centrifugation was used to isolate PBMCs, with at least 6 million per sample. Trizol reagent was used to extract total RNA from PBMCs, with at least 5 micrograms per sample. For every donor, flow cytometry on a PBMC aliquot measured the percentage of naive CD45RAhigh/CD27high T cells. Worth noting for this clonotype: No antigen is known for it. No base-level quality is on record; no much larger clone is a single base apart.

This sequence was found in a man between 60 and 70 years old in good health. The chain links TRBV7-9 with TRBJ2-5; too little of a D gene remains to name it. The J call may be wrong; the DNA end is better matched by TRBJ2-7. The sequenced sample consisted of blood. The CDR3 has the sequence CASSLDSIEQYF. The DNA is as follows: TGTGCCAGCAGCTTAGACAGCATCGAGCAGTACTTC.